A selection of T cell receptor beta chains follows, all from one sample in a study of cytomegalovirus exposure and HLA in healthy donors. Generated by immunoSEQ multiplex PCR, the TCRdb table keeps only in-frame clones and is missing some. The sample lists some 98,000 clones; around 88% were seen once. Specimen: PBMCs. The receptors come from a woman in her twenties or thirties in good health and CMV-seronegative. Both conserved end residues are part of each CDR3. A D gene is named only where the DNA matches it firmly. Where a row states a size, it is once, few, many or the class of an expanded clone; other rows omit it.

d_gene: .; v_gene: TRBV28; abundance: .; len: 13; j_gene: TRBJ2-5; CDR3nt: TGTGCCAGCAGCCACACAGGAGATGAGACCCAGTACTTC; CDR3aa: CASSHTGDETQYF
d_gene: TRBD1; v_gene: TRBV5-6; abundance: .; len: 16; j_gene: TRBJ1-2; CDR3nt: TGTGCCAGCAGTTCAGCCGGGACAGCTTATAACTATGGCTACACCTTC; CDR3aa: CASSSAGTAYNYGYTF
d_gene: TRBD1; v_gene: TRBV11-2; abundance: .; len: 15; j_gene: TRBJ1-4; CDR3nt: TGTGCCAGCAGCCCTATGGACAGGCCTAATGAAAAACTGTTTTTT; CDR3aa: CASSPMDRPNEKLFF
d_gene: TRBD2; v_gene: TRBV5-1; abundance: .; len: 12; j_gene: TRBJ2-3; CDR3nt: TGCGCCAGCAAGTATAGCGGGGGCCCGCAGTATTTT; CDR3aa: CASKYSGGPQYF
d_gene: TRBD2; v_gene: TRBV18; abundance: .; len: 14; j_gene: TRBJ2-7; CDR3nt: TGTGCCAGCTCTTCGCCGGGACTAGCGCGCGAGCAGTACTTC; CDR3aa: CASSSPGLAREQYF
d_gene: TRBD1; v_gene: TRBV19; abundance: .; len: 16; j_gene: TRBJ2-7; CDR3nt: TGTGCCAGTAGTCGAATGACCGGGACAGGGACTTACGAGCAGTACTTC; CDR3aa: CASSRMTGTGTYEQYF
d_gene: .; v_gene: TRBV11-3; abundance: .; len: 13; j_gene: TRBJ1-1; CDR3nt: TGTGCCAGCAGCCTTCTTTCCGACACTGAAGCTTTCTTT; CDR3aa: CASSLLSDTEAFF
d_gene: TRBD1; v_gene: TRBV7-2; abundance: .; len: 16; j_gene: TRBJ2-4; CDR3nt: TGTGCCAGCAGCCAACCCGGACAGGGGGCTGGCAACATTCAGTACTTC; CDR3aa: CASSQPGQGAGNIQYF
d_gene: .; v_gene: TRBV9; abundance: .; len: 14; j_gene: TRBJ2-1; CDR3nt: TGTGCCAGCAGCGTCCCGGGACTCTTCAATGAGCAGTTCTTC; CDR3aa: CASSVPGLFNEQFF
d_gene: .; v_gene: TRBV7-8; abundance: .; len: 11; j_gene: TRBJ2-5; CDR3nt: TGTGCCAGCAGCTTTCGGGAGACCCAGTACTTC; CDR3aa: CASSFRETQYF
d_gene: .; v_gene: TRBV19; abundance: .; len: 17; j_gene: TRBJ2-1; CDR3nt: TGTGCCAGTAGTCCCAACCCTCGACTTTCATCCTACAATGAGCAGTTCTTC; CDR3aa: CASSPNPRLSSYNEQFF
d_gene: .; v_gene: TRBV6-1; abundance: .; len: 14; j_gene: TRBJ1-6; CDR3nt: TGTGCCAGCAGTGAAGCGCTCACGGTTGGACCCCTCCACTTT; CDR3aa: CASSEALTVGPLHF
d_gene: .; v_gene: TRBV7-9; abundance: .; len: 14; j_gene: TRBJ2-7; CDR3nt: TGTGCCAGCGGATCCGGGACATTATCCTACGAGCAGTACTTC; CDR3aa: CASGSGTLSYEQYF
d_gene: .; v_gene: TRBV27; abundance: .; len: 13; j_gene: TRBJ1-4; CDR3nt: TGTGCCAGCGCAGACACAACTAATGAAAAACTGTTTTTT; CDR3aa: CASADTTNEKLFF
d_gene: .; v_gene: TRBV7-2; abundance: .; len: 15; j_gene: TRBJ1-5; CDR3nt: TGTGCCAGCAGCTTATTCCCAGGGTTCGTACAGCCCCAGCATTTT; CDR3aa: CASSLFPGFVQPQHF
d_gene: .; v_gene: TRBV7-8; abundance: .; len: 15; j_gene: TRBJ1-5; CDR3nt: TGTGCCAGCAGCTTATGGGAGGTTAGCAATCAGCCCCAGCATTTT; CDR3aa: CASSLWEVSNQPQHF
d_gene: .; v_gene: TRBV2; abundance: few; len: 14; j_gene: TRBJ1-1; CDR3nt: TGTGCCAGCAGGATGGACTTAATGAACACTGAAGCTTTCTTT; CDR3aa: CASRMDLMNTEAFF
d_gene: TRBD2; v_gene: TRBV6-4; abundance: .; len: 15; j_gene: TRBJ2-1; CDR3nt: TGTGCCAGCAGTGACTCTAGCGGGAGTTACAATGAGCAGTTCTTC; CDR3aa: CASSDSSGSYNEQFF
d_gene: .; v_gene: TRBV23-1; abundance: .; len: 13; j_gene: TRBJ2-7; CDR3nt: TGCGCCAGCAGTCAAATTTATACCTACGAGCAGTACTTC; CDR3aa: CASSQIYTYEQYF
d_gene: TRBD2; v_gene: TRBV6-1; abundance: .; len: 14; j_gene: TRBJ2-7; CDR3nt: TGTGCCAGCAACCAAGCGGGGGGGCCCTACGAGCAGTACTTC; CDR3aa: CASNQAGGPYEQYF
d_gene: TRBD1; v_gene: TRBV10-3; abundance: .; len: 15; j_gene: TRBJ1-1; CDR3nt: TGTGCCATCAGTGAGTCAGGGACAGGGAACACTGAAGCTTTCTTT; CDR3aa: CAISESGTGNTEAFF
d_gene: .; v_gene: TRBV7-8; abundance: .; len: 15; j_gene: TRBJ1-4; CDR3nt: TGTGCCAGCAGCTTAGACAACCTACTAAGGGAAAAACTGTTTTTT; CDR3aa: CASSLDNLLREKLFF
d_gene: .; v_gene: TRBV11-1; abundance: .; len: 14; j_gene: TRBJ2-7; CDR3nt: TGTGCCAGCAGCTTAGAGCCGGGAATCGGCGAGCAGTACTTC; CDR3aa: CASSLEPGIGEQYF
d_gene: .; v_gene: TRBV7-2; abundance: .; len: 13; j_gene: TRBJ1-2; CDR3nt: TGTGCCAGCAGCTTGAAGGGAGGCTATGGCTACACCTTC; CDR3aa: CASSLKGGYGYTF
d_gene: TRBD1; v_gene: TRBV4-2; abundance: .; len: 16; j_gene: TRBJ1-5; CDR3nt: TGTGCCAGCAGCCAAGATGGAACAGGGGCTAAGCAGCCCCAGCATTTT; CDR3aa: CASSQDGTGAKQPQHF
d_gene: .; v_gene: TRBV6-5; abundance: .; len: 14; j_gene: TRBJ2-7; CDR3nt: TGTGCCAGCAGTTACGTTGGGGCAGTCTACGAGCAGTACTTC; CDR3aa: CASSYVGAVYEQYF
d_gene: TRBD1; v_gene: TRBV18; abundance: .; len: 15; j_gene: TRBJ1-2; CDR3nt: TGTGCCAGCTCACCGTCAGGACAGGGGATGGAAGGCTACACCTTC; CDR3aa: CASSPSGQGMEGYTF
d_gene: TRBD2; v_gene: TRBV5-4; abundance: once; len: 14; j_gene: TRBJ2-1; CDR3nt: TGTGCCAGCAGCTCACCGGGACTAACGAATGAGCAGTTCTTC; CDR3aa: CASSSPGLTNEQFF
d_gene: .; v_gene: TRBV14; abundance: .; len: 16; j_gene: TRBJ2-4; CDR3nt: TGTGCCAGCAGCTTCGGACAGAAGATAGCCAAAAACATTCAGTACTTC; CDR3aa: CASSFGQKIAKNIQYF
d_gene: .; v_gene: TRBV4-3; abundance: .; len: 15; j_gene: TRBJ2-7; CDR3nt: TGCGCCAGCAGCCAAGAAGCTCGGGGCTCCTACGAGCAGTACTTC; CDR3aa: CASSQEARGSYEQYF
d_gene: TRBD1; v_gene: TRBV27; abundance: .; len: 15; j_gene: TRBJ2-5; CDR3nt: TGTGCCAGCAGTCCAGGACAGGGGTTCCGGGAGACCCAGTACTTC; CDR3aa: CASSPGQGFRETQYF
d_gene: .; v_gene: TRBV6-5; abundance: .; len: 15; j_gene: TRBJ1-2; CDR3nt: TGTGCCAGCAGTTACAGGCGGGACTCTTCATTGGGCTACACCTTC; CDR3aa: CASSYRRDSSLGYTF
d_gene: .; v_gene: TRBV15; abundance: .; len: 12; j_gene: TRBJ2-5; CDR3nt: TGTGCCACCAGCAGATCCGAAGAGACCCAGTACTTC; CDR3aa: CATSRSEETQYF
d_gene: .; v_gene: TRBV28; abundance: .; len: 13; j_gene: TRBJ2-3; CDR3nt: TGTGCCAGCTACCAACCCGGAGCAGATACGCAGTATTTT; CDR3aa: CASYQPGADTQYF
d_gene: TRBD2; v_gene: TRBV14; abundance: .; len: 14; j_gene: TRBJ2-7; CDR3nt: TGTGCCAGCAGCCAAGGGTCGGGGGGCTACGAGCAGTACTTC; CDR3aa: CASSQGSGGYEQYF
d_gene: .; v_gene: TRBV15; abundance: few; len: 14; j_gene: TRBJ1-1; CDR3nt: TGTGCCACCAGCAGAGGGGCACCCAACACTGAAGCTTTCTTT; CDR3aa: CATSRGAPNTEAFF
d_gene: .; v_gene: TRBV18; abundance: .; len: 16; j_gene: TRBJ1-1; CDR3nt: TGTGCCAGCTCCTTTTCCAGCTACGGGGGGATAACTGAAGCTTTCTTT; CDR3aa: CASSFSSYGGITEAFF
d_gene: .; v_gene: TRBV27; abundance: .; len: 18; j_gene: TRBJ1-3; CDR3nt: TGTGCCAGCAGTCCCTTAAACTCGGACGGAGGCTCTGGAAACACCATATATTTT; CDR3aa: CASSPLNSDGGSGNTIYF
d_gene: TRBD2; v_gene: TRBV9; abundance: .; len: 17; j_gene: TRBJ2-5; CDR3nt: TGTGCCAGCGCTCCGCCCCGACTAGCGGGAGTACGAGAGACCCAGTACTTC; CDR3aa: CASAPPRLAGVRETQYF
d_gene: .; v_gene: TRBV7-2; abundance: .; len: 12; j_gene: TRBJ1-1; CDR3nt: TGTGCCAGCAGCTTAAGACAACTCGAGGCTTTCTTT; CDR3aa: CASSLRQLEAFF
d_gene: TRBD2; v_gene: TRBV5-4; abundance: .; len: 15; j_gene: TRBJ2-7; CDR3nt: TGTGCCAGCAGCTTTGAGAGCGGGATGGACTACGAGCAGTACTTC; CDR3aa: CASSFESGMDYEQYF
d_gene: .; v_gene: TRBV7-6; abundance: .; len: 14; j_gene: TRBJ2-7; CDR3nt: TGTGCCAGCAGCTCCCAAGGGTGGGGCGGCGAGCAGTACTTC; CDR3aa: CASSSQGWGGEQYF
d_gene: .; v_gene: TRBV5-1; abundance: once; len: 15; j_gene: TRBJ1-5; CDR3nt: TGCGCCAGCAGCCCTTTAGCAGGGCCCAATCAGCCCCAGCATTTT; CDR3aa: CASSPLAGPNQPQHF